The 32 T cell receptor beta chains presented below share a single source sample, sequenced in a study of Ad26.COV2.S vaccination and SARS-CoV-2 variants (dated by TCRdb to the early 2020s). Library preparation used the immunoSEQ multiplex PCR assay. The source is immuneACCESS, and TCRdb retained only in-frame sequences with V and J called. Part of the clones is not carried over; for the studies checked, unresolved V genes explain less than half of this, and the remainder is unexplained. This sample is represented by hundreds of thousands of clones; around 87% of them were singletons. The leading ten clones occupy approximately 3.3% of the sample. The treatment or condition label of this sample denotes: approximately 18 received Ad26.COV2.S at low or high dose, single or two shots; roughly five received placebo; per-sample allocation not given. Repertoires of vaccine and placebo recipients were sequenced from samples collected on day 63 after the first injection.

Here the sequenced sample was peripheral blood, taken in a trial of Ad26.COV2.S vaccine versus placebo. Receptor source: a person aged 18-60 years who received the Ad26.COV2.S COVID-19 vaccine or a placebo.

This clone was counted a single time. The chain has TRBV19 and TRBJ2-1; TRBD2 matches 8 bases. V shed 3 bases and J 7 bases; nucleotides not matched to a gene: 8. Per germline, CDR1 LNHDA and CDR2 SQIVND (reference sequence). This CDR3 has 15 residues. Here the CDR3 reads CASSITSGRRNEQFF. The CDR3 region has the DNA TGTGCCAGTAGTATCACCAGCGGGAGAAGGAATGAGCAGTTCTTC. The complete variable domain, with remaining parts taken from reference TRBV19 and TRBJ2-1, reads DGGITQSPKYLFRKEGQNVTLSCEQNLNHDAMYWYRQDPGQGLRLIYYSQIVNDFQKGDIAEGYSVSREKKESFPLTVTSAQKNPTAFYLCASSITSGRRNEQFFGPGTRLTVL.

The chain uses TRBV30 and TRBJ2-3; possible D gene TRBD2, 5 bases. The length of the CDR3 is 12 residues. V gave up 4 bases and J gave up 2 bases, with 7 bases separating them. CDR1 and CDR2 (germline): GTSNPN, SVGIG (reference sequence). CDR3 nucleotides: TGTGCCTGGAATCGGGACACAGATACGCAGTATTTT. This gives the protein CAWNRDTDTQYF. The variable domain in full, completed from reference TRBV30 and TRBJ2-3, reads SQTIHQWPATLVQPVGSPLSLECTVEGTSNPNLYWYRQAAGRGLQLLFYSVGIGQISSEVPQNLSASRPQDRQFILSSKKLLLSDSGFYLCAWNRDTDTQYFGPGTRLTVL.

This chain links TRBV4-3 with TRBJ1-2; maybe TRBD1 (5 bases). The CDR3 is 15 amino acids. Germline lookup yields CDR1 LGHNA and CDR2 YSLEER. Trimming removed 0 bases at V and 2 bases at J, with 10 bases between. CDR3 in amino acids: CASSQDLGENYGYTF. Here the CDR3 DNA reads TGCGCCAGCAGCCAAGATCTAGGGGAAAACTATGGCTACACCTTC.

The gene calls are TRBV7-3 and TRBJ2-1; TRBD2 is a possible D gene (5 bases). The germline CDR1 and CDR2 sequences are SGHTA and FQGTGA. The length of the CDR3 is 13 residues. V lost 5 bases and J 9 bases, leaving 14 bases between the germline ends. The CDR3 loop is CASSRDLQGEQFF. The DNA of the CDR3 is TGTGCCAGCAGCCGGGATCTTCAAGGTGAGCAGTTCTTC.

This clone has more than one count but fewer than ten. The chain joins TRBV5-1 to TRBJ1-2, with 7 bases lining up with TRBD1. The CDR3 runs 14 residues. V was clipped by 7 bases and J by 2 bases; unmatched bases: 8. Germline CDR1 is SGHRS and CDR2 is YFSETQ. DNA of the CDR3: TGCGCCAGCCGCCCTCCGGACAGGAACTATGGCTACACCTTC. Protein: CASRPPDRNYGYTF.

Comments on this clone: The sample carries other DNA sequences with the same CDR3. V is TRBV5-1 and J is TRBJ1-1; the match to TRBD1 covers 7 bases. CDR3 size: 14 residues. Germline V CDR1 and CDR2: SGHRS, YFSETQ. Germline trimming cut 4 bases from V and 0 bases from J; bases unmatched to any gene: 3. The CDR3 DNA reads TGCGCCAGCAGCCCCGGGACAGTGAACACTGAAGCTTTCTTT. It encodes CASSPGTVNTEAFF.

The chain uses TRBV16 and TRBJ1-6; D gene uncertain. V was pared by 7 bases and J by 5 bases, with 3 bases between. The V gene's germline CDR1 is KGHSY and CDR2 FQNENV. The CDR3 has 11 residues. The CDR3 nucleotides read TGTGCCAGCAAGAATAATTCACCCCTCCACTTT. Protein: CASKNNSPLHF.

About this clone: Other nucleotide sequences from this sample produce the same CDR3. The V gene is TRBV6-5, the J gene TRBJ1-2; TRBD1 agrees at 8 bases. The ends lost 5 bases at V and 7 bases at J; junction bases unmatched: 3. CDR1 MNHEY and CDR2 SVGAGI come from the germline V gene. The CDR3 consists of 12 residues. The CDR3 DNA reads as TGTGCCAGCAGTCCAGGGGGCCGTGGCTACACCTTC. It encodes CASSPGGRGYTF.

The rearrangement uses TRBV6-5 and TRBJ2-1; the D call may be TRBD1 or TRBD2 (5 bases each). Trimming cost V 8 bases and J 3 bases, with 17 bases left between them. The CDR3 totals 15 residues. The germline CDR1 and CDR2 sequences are MNHEY and SVGAGI. This chain's CDR3 is CASSPSGLDYNEQFF. CDR3 sequence (DNA): TGTGCCAGCTCCCCTTCGGGGCTGGACTACAATGAGCAGTTCTTC.

The chain joins TRBV3-1 (or the pseudogene TRBV3-2) to TRBJ2-7; 9 bases agree with TRBD2. Trimming took 4 bases from V and 11 from J; bases not matched to a gene: 18. This CDR3 has 16 amino acids. Germline V gene data show CDR1 as LGHDT and CDR2 as YNNKEL (reference sequence). CDR3 protein: CASSLWFSGGEEGKYF. In DNA, the CDR3 is TGTGCCAGCAGCCTATGGTTTAGCGGGGGCGAAGAGGGGAAGTACTTC.

This clone has a handful of counts. This chain uses TRBV10-3 with TRBJ1-5, with a tentative D call TRBD1 (5 bases). V was shortened by 6 bases and J by 0 bases, with 6 bases between the two germline ends. The CDR3 is made up of 13 amino acids. CDR1 and CDR2 (germline): ENHRY, SYGVKD. For the CDR3, the DNA is TGTGCCATCAGACAGGATAGCAATCAGCCCCAGCATTTT. Amino acids: CAIRQDSNQPQHF.

This clone was seen just once. The gene calls are TRBV3-1 (or the pseudogene TRBV3-2) and TRBJ2-7, with D uncertain. The CDR3 length is 15 residues. Germline V lookup: CDR1 LGHDT, CDR2 YNNKEL (reference sequence). Trimming removed 4 bases at V and 0 bases at J, with 13 bases between. The CDR3 loop is CASSRPGALSYEQYF. The CDR3 DNA reads as TGTGCCAGCAGCCGGCCAGGAGCGCTCTCCTACGAGCAGTACTTC.

Comment on this clone: This sample includes further DNA sequences coding for the same CDR3. The V and J genes are TRBV5-6 and TRBJ2-1; D is undetermined. Trimming took 1 base from V and 7 from J, leaving 6 bases between them. CDR3 length: 12 residues. CDR1 is SGHDT, CDR2 YYEEEE, per germline. The CDR3 DNA sequence: TGTGCCAGCAGCTTGTTAGAAAATGAGCAGTTCTTC. It yields the protein CASSLLENEQFF.

The chain recombines TRBV7-2 with TRBJ2-2; D unresolved. Germline lookup yields CDR1 SGHTA and CDR2 FQGNSA. V was shortened by 1 base and J by 6 bases, with 9 bases between the two germline ends. The CDR3 totals 14 residues. The CDR3 DNA reads TGTGCCAGCAGCTTAGTGAGATACGCCGGGGAGCTGTTTTTT. Protein product: CASSLVRYAGELFF.

This clone was counted a single time. The rearrangement joins TRBV6-5 to TRBJ2-3; 11 bases are a match to TRBD2. The CDR3 spans 15 residues. With V trimmed by 5 bases and J by 4 bases, 5 bases remained unmatched. Germline V CDR1 and CDR2: MNHEY, SVGAGI. In nucleotides, the CDR3 is TGTGCCAGCAGTACACTAGCGGGGGAAGCAGATACGCAGTATTTT. It yields the protein CASSTLAGEADTQYF.

J is TRBJ2-7 and V is TRBV7-9; 7 nucleotides align to TRBD1. Germline-derived CDR1 and CDR2 are SEHNR and FQNEAQ (reference sequence). The CDR3 extends over 14 amino acids. Trimming took 6 bases from V and 2 from J; bases not matched to a gene: 7. CDR3 bases: TGTGCCAGCAGTCCCGGGACAGTGACCTACGAGCAGTACTTC. This encodes CASSPGTVTYEQYF.

V and J are TRBV24-1 and TRBJ2-2, with 8 positions matching TRBD2. The CDR3 extends over 17 amino acids. Germline assignment: CDR1 KGHDR and CDR2 SFDVKD. With V trimmed by 4 bases and J by 3 bases, 9 bases remained unmatched. CDR3 amino acids: CATSDAGGDVYTGELFF. The DNA for the CDR3 is TGTGCCACCAGTGACGCGGGGGGAGATGTATACACCGGGGAGCTGTTTTTT.

The chain recombines TRBV7-2 with TRBJ2-5; D gene uncertain. V gave up 1 base and J gave up 7 bases, with 10 bases separating them. CDR3 length equals 13 residues. CDR1 is SGHTA and CDR2 is FQGNSA in the germline V gene. Here the CDR3 reads CASSLGLRGTQYF. DNA for the CDR3: TGTGCCAGCAGCTTAGGGTTGCGCGGGACCCAGTACTTC.

This chain joins TRBV30 and TRBJ1-1; D remains unclear. V shed 0 bases and J shed 1 base, with 21 bases lying between them. Germline CDR1 and CDR2: GTSNPN and SVGIG (reference sequence). The CDR3 length is 18 residues. CDR3 nucleotides: TGTGCCTGGAGTGTTCTCACCCTTGGGGTGCTCGCGAACACTGAAGCTTTCTTT. Translation: CAWSVLTLGVLANTEAFF. The full variable domain, rest sourced from reference TRBV30 and TRBJ1-1, is SQTIHQWPATLVQPVGSPLSLECTVEGTSNPNLYWYRQAAGRGLQLLFYSVGIGQISSEVPQNLSASRPQDRQFILSSKKLLLSDSGFYLCAWSVLTLGVLANTEAFFGQGTRLTVV.

DNA for the CDR3: TGTGCCAGCGGATCGGGACAGGGGGATAGTCATCAGCCCCAGCATTTT. Amino acids: CASGSGQGDSHQPQHF. The chain joins TRBV4-2 to TRBJ1-5; 11 bases fit TRBD1. Germline trimming cut 8 bases from V and 5 bases from J; bases unmatched to any gene: 11. This CDR3 is 16 amino acids long. CDR1 and CDR2 from the germline V gene are LGHNA and YNFKEQ.

The V gene is TRBV19, the J gene TRBJ2-3, with D perhaps TRBD1 or TRBD2 (6 bases each). V lost 5 bases and J 4 bases, leaving 22 bases between the germline ends. There are 17 residues in the CDR3. Per germline, CDR1 LNHDA and CDR2 SQIVND (reference sequence). The CDR3 region is CASSLEGPGVVSDTQYF. CDR3 sequence (DNA): TGTGCCAGTAGTTTGGAGGGCCCAGGGGTTGTCTCAGATACGCAGTATTTT.

This sequence joins TRBV11-2 and TRBJ2-5, with 9 bases identical to TRBD2. CDR1 and CDR2 (germline): SGHAT, FQNNGV. With V trimmed by 5 bases and J by 5 bases, 15 bases remained unmatched. The CDR3 contains 17 residues. The CDR3 sequence is CASSPGGAGGLAETQYF. The DNA for the CDR3 is TGTGCCAGCAGCCCTGGAGGAGCGGGGGGCCTAGCGGAGACCCAGTACTTC.

This clone showed up just a few times. The chain uses TRBV27 and TRBJ2-7; weak D call: TRBD1 (6 bases). The ends were cut back, 3 bases at V and 7 bases at J, with 16 bases in the middle. CDR1 and CDR2 from the germline V gene are MNHEY and SMNVEV (reference sequence). The CDR3 extends over 14 amino acids. The CDR3: CASSFVTGTGEQYF. CDR3 coding DNA: TGTGCCAGCAGTTTCGTGACAGGAACGGGGGAGCAGTACTTC.

The V call is TRBV11-2, the J call TRBJ1-5; possible D gene TRBD1, 6 bases. This CDR3 contains 15 residues. Trimming cost V 5 bases and J 3 bases, with 14 bases left between them. Germline V lookup: CDR1 SGHAT, CDR2 FQNNGV. CDR3 sequence reads: CASSPSQGSNQPQHF. The CDR3, as DNA: TGTGCCAGCAGCCCCTCGCAGGGGTCCAATCAGCCCCAGCATTTT.

The V and J genes are TRBV21-1 and TRBJ1-1; the DNA was not compared with TRBD1, the D call given in the table. TRBV21-1 is a listed pseudogene. CDR3 length equals 19 residues. The chain's CDR3 is CASSKKERKQGPGGTEAFF. DNA for the CDR3: TGTGCCAGCAGCAAAAAGGAAAGGAAACAGGGCCCGGGTGGGACTGAAGCTTTCTTT.

The rearrangement links TRBV6-2 or TRBV6-3 to TRBJ2-7; the D gene is possibly TRBD1 (6 bases). The CDR3 contains 17 residues. Germline-derived CDR1 and CDR2 are MNHEY and SVGEGT. V shed 6 bases and J shed 0 bases, with 21 bases lying between them. As DNA, the CDR3 is TGTGCCAGCAGCCGACCGGGACACCGACTTTCCTCCTACGAGCAGTACTTC. This translates into CASSRPGHRLSSYEQYF.

This clone has only a few counts. The junction shows a germline mismatch at one end, possibly a read error. This rearrangement joins TRBV29-1 to TRBJ1-2; tentative D call: TRBD1 (6 bases). The CDR3 totals 12 residues. The V gene's germline CDR1 is SQVTM and CDR2 ANQGSEA. CDR3 loop: CSVEGVQGHLRF. The CDR3 DNA sequence: TGCAGCGTTGAAGGGGTACAGGGCCACTTAAGGTTC.

The CDR3 spells CASSQEGGKNEKLFF. The CDR3 bases are TGCGCCAGCAGCCAAGAAGGTGGGAAAAATGAAAAACTGTTTTTT. The chain combines TRBV4-1 with TRBJ1-4; D unclear. The germline V and J ends were trimmed by 0 bases and 5 bases, with 10 bases remaining between them. The CDR3 spans 15 residues. CDR1 is MGHRA and CDR2 is YSYEKL in the germline V gene.

The chain recombines TRBV18 with TRBJ2-7; D not certain. This CDR3 has 12 amino acids. Germline V gene sequence: CDR1 KGHSH, CDR2 LQKENI. Trimming shortened V by 2 bases and J by 3 bases, and 5 bases separated the two germline ends. CDR3 DNA sequence: TGTGCCAGCTCACCAACAGTCTACGAGCAGTACTTC. Its translation: CASSPTVYEQYF.

This sequence joins TRBV5-4 and TRBJ1-1; the D gene is possibly TRBD1 (6 bases). CDR1 is SGHNT and CDR2 is YYREEE in the germline V gene (reference sequence). The CDR3 has 14 amino acids. The V end lost 5 bases, the J end lost 0 bases, and 11 bases lay between the germline ends. DNA for the CDR3: TGTGCCAGCAGTAGCGGACAGTTGAACACTGAAGCTTTCTTT. Residues: CASSSGQLNTEAFF. Supplemented by reference TRBV5-4 and TRBJ1-1, the full variable domain reads ETGVTQSPTHLIKTRGQQVTLRCSSQSGHNTVSWYQQALGQGPQFIFQYYREEENGRGNFPPRFSGLQFPNYSSELNVNALELDDSALYLCASSSGQLNTEAFFGQGTRLTVV.

This clone was recorded a few times. This sequence joins TRBV7-2 and TRBJ1-1; D ambiguous. The germline V gene has CDR1 SGHTA and CDR2 FQGNSA. Trimming took 5 bases from V and 4 from J, leaving 20 bases between them. The CDR3 runs to 16 residues. For the CDR3, the DNA is TGTGCCAGCAGCACTAGAGGCGGTTATGATGGCACTGAAGCTTTCTTT. Translating it yields CASSTRGGYDGTEAFF.

This clone was detected only once. CDR3 nucleotide sequence: TGTGCCAGCAGTCTCTTTGAGACCCAGTACTTC. This codes for CASSLFETQYF. The chain employs TRBV27 and TRBJ2-5; no reliable D call. CDR1 is MNHEY, CDR2 SMNVEV, per germline (reference sequence). This CDR3 has 11 residues. Between the trimmed V and J ends, which lost 5 bases and 5 bases, there was a span of 6 bases.